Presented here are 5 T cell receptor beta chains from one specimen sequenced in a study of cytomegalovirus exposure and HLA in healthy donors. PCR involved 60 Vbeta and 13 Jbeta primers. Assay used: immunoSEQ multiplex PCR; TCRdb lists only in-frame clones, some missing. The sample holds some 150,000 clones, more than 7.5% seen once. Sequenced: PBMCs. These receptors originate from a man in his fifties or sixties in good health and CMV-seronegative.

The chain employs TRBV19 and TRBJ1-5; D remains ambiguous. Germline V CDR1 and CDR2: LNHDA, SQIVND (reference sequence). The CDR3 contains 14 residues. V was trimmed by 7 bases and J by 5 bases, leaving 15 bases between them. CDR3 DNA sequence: TGTGCCAGTACCCCTAGCCGAGGGCATCAGCCCCAGCATTTT. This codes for CASTPSRGHQPQHF.

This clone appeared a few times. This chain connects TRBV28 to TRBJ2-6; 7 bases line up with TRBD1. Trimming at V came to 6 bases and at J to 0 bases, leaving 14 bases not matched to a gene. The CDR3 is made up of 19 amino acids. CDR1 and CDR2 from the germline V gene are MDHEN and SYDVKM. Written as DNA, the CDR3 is TGTGCCAGCAGCCGTACCTCGACAGGGACCCGCTCTGGGGCCAACGTCCTGACTTTC. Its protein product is CASSRTSTGTRSGANVLTF.

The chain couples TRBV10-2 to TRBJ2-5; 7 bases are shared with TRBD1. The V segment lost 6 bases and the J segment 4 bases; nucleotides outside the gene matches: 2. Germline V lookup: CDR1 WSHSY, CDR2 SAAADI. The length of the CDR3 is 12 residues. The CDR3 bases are TGCGCCAGCAGGAGACAGGGAGAGACCCAGTACTTC. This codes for CASRRQGETQYF.

This CDR3 is CASTPDRDGTDTQYF. The CDR3 DNA sequence: TGTGCCAGCACCCCAGACAGGGATGGCACAGATACGCAGTATTTT. The genes are TRBV25-1 and TRBJ2-3, with TRBD1 matching 7 bases. This CDR3 is built from 15 residues. V trimming: 7 bases; J trimming: 1 base; junction bases outside the gene matches: 8. Per the germline V gene, CDR1 is MGHDK and CDR2 is SYGVNS.

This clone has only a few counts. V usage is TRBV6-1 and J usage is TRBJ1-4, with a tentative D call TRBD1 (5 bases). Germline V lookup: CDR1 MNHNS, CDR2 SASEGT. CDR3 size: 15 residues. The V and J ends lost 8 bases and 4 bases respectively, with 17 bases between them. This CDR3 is CASGVRGGDNEKLFF. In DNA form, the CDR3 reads TGTGCCAGCGGGGTTAGGGGAGGAGATAATGAAAAACTGTTTTTT.